Described below is a single T cell receptor (beta chain) sequence and its context. Assay used: immunoSEQ multiplex PCR; TCRdb lists only in-frame clones, some missing. The table has around 370,000 clones, under 95% seen once. The entry originates in a study of blood T cell repertoires in COVID-19. CDR3 length: 17 residues. V gave up 1 base and J gave up 0 bases, with 13 bases separating them. Germline V gene sequence: CDR1 SGHVS, CDR2 FQNEAQ. This sequence joins TRBV7-8 and TRBJ1-3; D unclear. Source material: peripheral blood. The clonotype was recovered from a woman aged 18-29 years who had recovered from COVID-19. The CDR3 DNA reads TGTGCCAGCAGCTTAGTGGGCCCGGTCTACTCTGGAAACACCATATATTTT. Protein sequence: CASSLVGPVYSGNTIYF.